This T cell receptor (beta chain) was retrieved from a study of blood T cells in healthy people across ages. PCR was performed a second time for about 7 to 11 cycles using a sample-barcoded 5' primer and a J-beta primer mix. Tagging of each cDNA molecule was performed by a template-switch adaptor with 12 random nucleotides. Every sample gave at least 3 million paired-end reads containing CDR3. TCRdb reanalysed the 5' RACE reads using MiXCR and keeps one entry per CDR3 protein. The sample records almost 1 million distinct CDR3 sequences, 51% being singletons. This CDR3 has 13 residues. V was shortened by 4 bases and J by 0 bases, with 9 bases between the two germline ends. The V gene's germline CDR1 is SQVTM and CDR2 ANQGSEA.

The sequencing input was blood. This clonotype was obtained from a woman in her sixties in good health. The chain recombines TRBV29-1 with TRBJ1-2; D ambiguous. The CDR3 DNA sequence: TGCAGCGTTGGGGCGCGAGCTAACTATGGCTACACCTTC. Protein sequence: CSVGARANYGYTF.